A selection of T cell receptor beta chains follows, all from one sample in a study of blood T cell repertoires in COVID-19. Repertoires were generated with immunoSEQ multiplex PCR, while TCRdb's copy carries only in-frame clones and drops some. The repertoire holds around 260,000 clones, with roughly 90% as singletons. Sequencing was done on a sample of PBMCs or T cells enriched from blood (not recorded which). Every receptor here comes from a woman aged 25 to 39 who had recovered from COVID-19. Both conserved end residues are part of each CDR3. A D gene is named only where the DNA matches it firmly. Part of the rows lack a size; the others show once, few, many or a class for expanded clones.

TRBD1 | TRBJ2-2 | . | TRBV25-1 | TGTGCCAGCAGTAAACGACAGGGGGCGACCAGCGGGGAGCTGTTTTTT | CASSKRQGATSGELFF
TRBD1 | TRBJ2-7 | . | TRBV10-2 | TGCGCCAGCACCGACTACAGGACAGGGGCCTACGAGCAGTACTTC | CASTDYRTGAYEQYF
. | TRBJ2-2 | . | TRBV30 | TGTGCCTGGAGTGGACAGACGAACACCGGGGAGCTGTTTTTT | CAWSGQTNTGELFF
. | TRBJ1-2 | . | TRBV28 | TGTGCCAGCAGTGGTTCGGACACCGCTTTCTATGGCTACACCTTC | CASSGSDTAFYGYTF
TRBD1 | TRBJ1-1 | . | TRBV19 | TGTGCCAGTCAGCGCCCCGGACAGGCGGAGACTGAAGCTTTCTTT | CASQRPGQAETEAFF
TRBD1 | TRBJ2-5 | . | TRBV3-1/TRBV3-2 | TGTGCCAGCAGCCAAGTCTGGGGACAGTCCGATCAGTACTTC | CASSQVWGQSDQYF
. | TRBJ2-7 | . | TRBV28 | TGTGCCATTAGAGGGTCCTCCTACGAGCAGTACTTC | CAIRGSSYEQYF
. | TRBJ2-1 | . | TRBV11-2 | TGTGCCAGCAGCTTAGTATCGGGGTCGAATGAGCAGTTCTTC | CASSLVSGSNEQFF
. | TRBJ1-2 | . | TRBV30 | TGTGCCTGGAGTCTTTCCAGGGGTAACGGCTACACCTTC | CAWSLSRGNGYTF
. | TRBJ1-6 | . | TRBV7-9 | TGTGCCAGCAGCTTAGGACAGACAAATTCACCCCTCCACTTT | CASSLGQTNSPLHF
. | TRBJ1-1 | . | TRBV6-5 | TGTGCCGCTAGGCGTCAGCCCCAACACACTGAAGCTTTCTTT | CAARRQPQHTEAFF
. | TRBJ2-2 | . | TRBV6-5 | TGTGCCAGCAGAGACAGCACCGGGGAGCTGTTTTTT | CASRDSTGELFF
TRBD1 | TRBJ1-2 | once | TRBV5-4 | TGTGCCAGCAGCTTGTTGGACAGGGGGACTAACTATGGCTACACCTTC | CASSLLDRGTNYGYTF
. | TRBJ2-7 | . | TRBV6-5 | TGTGCCAGCAGCGCCGGCGACAGGCAATACGAGCAGTACTTC | CASSAGDRQYEQYF
. | TRBJ2-7 | . | TRBV10-3 | TGTGCCATCAGTGAGTCGAAGGGACAAGGAATAGTCGAGCAGTACTTC | CAISESKGQGIVEQYF
. | TRBJ2-2 | few | TRBV19 | TGTGCCAGTAGTACACAGGGGAACACCGGGGAGCTGTTTTTT | CASSTQGNTGELFF
. | TRBJ1-5 | . | TRBV23-1 | TGCGCCTTATCTGGGGGGGGGCAGCCCCAGCATTTT | CALSGGGQPQHF
. | TRBJ1-6 | . | TRBV4-1 | TGCGCCAGCAGTCCGAGACAGCCAATCGATAATTCACCCCTCCACTTT | CASSPRQPIDNSPLHF
. | TRBJ1-5 | . | TRBV30 | TGTGCCTGGAGACTTGGGGGGGGCAATAGCAATCAGCCCCAGCATTTT | CAWRLGGGNSNQPQHF
TRBD1 | TRBJ2-1 | once | TRBV19 | TGTGCCAGTAGTACCGGGACAGAAAACAATGAGCAGTTCTTC | CASSTGTENNEQFF
. | TRBJ1-2 | few | TRBV5-4 | TGTGCCAGCCAGTATGGCTACACCTTC | CASQYGYTF
TRBD1 | TRBJ1-6 | few | TRBV4-1 | TGCGCCAGCAGCCAAGAACAGGGGAGGAATTCACCCCTCCACTTT | CASSQEQGRNSPLHF
TRBD1 | TRBJ2-7 | . | TRBV5-1 | TGCGCCAGCAGCTTCGGGACAGGGGCCTACGAGCAGTACTTC | CASSFGTGAYEQYF
TRBD1 | TRBJ1-1 | . | TRBV18 | TGTGCCAGCTCTCCCCGGGACAGGAGAGGCACTGAAGCTTTCTTT | CASSPRDRRGTEAFF
TRBD1 | TRBJ1-1 | . | TRBV2 | TGTGCCAGCTCCCAGACAGGGGTTTCTGAAGCTTTCTTT | CASSQTGVSEAFF
. | TRBJ1-1 | . | TRBV14 | TGTGCCAGCAGCCTGACTGGTAACCCGAACACTGAAGCTTTCTTT | CASSLTGNPNTEAFF
. | TRBJ2-3 | . | TRBV7-2 | TGTGCCAGCAGCAATCGGAGTGGTACGCAGTATTTT | CASSNRSGTQYF
. | TRBJ1-2 | . | TRBV9 | TGTGCCAGCAGCGTATCGGGGGTTGGCTACACCTTC | CASSVSGVGYTF
. | TRBJ1-2 | . | TRBV27 | TGTGCCAGCAGTTTATCAAGTGGGCTGGGCTATGGCTACACCTTC | CASSLSSGLGYGYTF
. | TRBJ1-4 | . | TRBV4-1 | TGCGCCAGCAGCCAACAGACAGGTGATTATGAAAAACTGTTTTTT | CASSQQTGDYEKLFF
. | TRBJ1-1 | . | TRBV6-2/TRBV6-3 | TGTGCCAGCAGTTACGACAGAATCGAAGCTTTCTTT | CASSYDRIEAFF